This is a list of T cell receptor beta chains from one sample in a study of T cell repertoires in cytomegalovirus infection. TCRdb recomputed calls from the reads with MiXCR, one row per CDR3 protein. The sample contains some 150,000 distinct CDR3 sequences, around 24% of which appear only once. What was sequenced was PBMCs. The receptor source for this set is a human donor in good health (CMV status not recorded). Some clones in this sample may be carry-over from other donors' samples. CDR3s include the opening cysteine and the closing phenylalanine or tryptophan. D genes are given only for firm matches. The size of a clone is reported for some rows only, either as once, few or many, or as a class for expanded clones.

CDR3aa,CDR3nt,v_gene,d_gene,abundance,j_gene
CSATGGLADYNEQFF,TGCAGTGCGACCGGCGGGCTAGCGGACTACAATGAGCAGTTCTTC,TRBV20-1,TRBD2,NA,TRBJ2-1
CATSDAGFSNQPQHF,TGTGCCACCAGTGACGCAGGGTTTAGCAATCAGCCCCAGCATTTT,TRBV24-1,NA,NA,TRBJ1-5
CASSSTGAKNIQYF,TGTGCCAGCAGCTCAACTGGGGCCAAAAACATTCAGTACTTC,TRBV7-9,NA,NA,TRBJ2-4
CASSIRGGYEQYF,TGTGCCAGCAGCATCAGGGGGGGGTACGAGCAGTACTTC,TRBV7-9,NA,few,TRBJ2-7
CASSVLSESYNEQFF,TGTGCCAGCAGCGTATTGTCGGAGTCCTACAATGAGCAGTTCTTC,TRBV9,NA,NA,TRBJ2-1
CASSERQEHQPQHF,TGTGCCAGCAGTGAAAGACAGGAGCATCAGCCCCAGCATTTT,TRBV2,NA,few,TRBJ1-5
CASSESTTSSYEQYF,TGTGCCAGCAGTGAGTCTACTACAAGCTCCTACGAGCAGTACTTC,TRBV2,NA,NA,TRBJ2-7
CASSWTKYNEQFF,TGTGCCAGCAGTTGGACTAAATACAATGAGCAGTTCTTC,TRBV7-6,NA,NA,TRBJ2-1
CSASQGLNEKLFF,TGCAGTGCTAGCCAGGGCCTGAATGAAAAACTGTTTTTT,TRBV20-1,NA,once,TRBJ1-4
CASRSTALNSPLHF,TGTGCCAGCAGGTCGACAGCCCTTAATTCACCCCTCCACTTT,TRBV28,NA,few,TRBJ1-6
CSVKNTEAFF,TGCAGCGTCAAGAACACTGAAGCTTTCTTT,TRBV29-1,NA,NA,TRBJ1-1
CASSRTGSSYNEQFF,TGTGCCAGCAGCCGGACAGGGAGCTCCTACAATGAGCAGTTCTTC,TRBV7-2,TRBD1,many,TRBJ2-1
CASSLETALETQYF,TGTGCCAGCAGCTTAGAGACGGCCCTAGAGACCCAGTACTTC,TRBV7-2,NA,many,TRBJ2-5
CASTTGGGANVLTF,TGTGCCAGTACGACAGGGGGTGGGGCCAACGTCCTGACTTTC,TRBV19,TRBD1,NA,TRBJ2-6
CASSLQGDSYNEQFF,TGTGCCAGCAGTTTACAAGGAGACTCCTACAATGAGCAGTTCTTC,TRBV28,NA,NA,TRBJ2-1
CASIPSGRTEAFF,TGTGCCAGTATTCCGTCGGGGAGGACTGAAGCTTTCTTT,TRBV19,NA,NA,TRBJ1-1